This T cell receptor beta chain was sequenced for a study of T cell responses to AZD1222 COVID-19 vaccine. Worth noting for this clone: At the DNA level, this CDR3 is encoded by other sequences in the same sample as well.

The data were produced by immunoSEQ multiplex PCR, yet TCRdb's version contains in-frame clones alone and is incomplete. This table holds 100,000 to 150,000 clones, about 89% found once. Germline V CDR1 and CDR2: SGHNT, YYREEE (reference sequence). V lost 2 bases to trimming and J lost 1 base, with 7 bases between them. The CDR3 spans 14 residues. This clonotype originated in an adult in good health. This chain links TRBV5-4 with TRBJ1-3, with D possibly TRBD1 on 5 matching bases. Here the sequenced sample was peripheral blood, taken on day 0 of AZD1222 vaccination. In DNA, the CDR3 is TGTGCCAGCAGCTTAAGGGGATCTGGAAACACCATATATTTT. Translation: CASSLRGSGNTIYF.